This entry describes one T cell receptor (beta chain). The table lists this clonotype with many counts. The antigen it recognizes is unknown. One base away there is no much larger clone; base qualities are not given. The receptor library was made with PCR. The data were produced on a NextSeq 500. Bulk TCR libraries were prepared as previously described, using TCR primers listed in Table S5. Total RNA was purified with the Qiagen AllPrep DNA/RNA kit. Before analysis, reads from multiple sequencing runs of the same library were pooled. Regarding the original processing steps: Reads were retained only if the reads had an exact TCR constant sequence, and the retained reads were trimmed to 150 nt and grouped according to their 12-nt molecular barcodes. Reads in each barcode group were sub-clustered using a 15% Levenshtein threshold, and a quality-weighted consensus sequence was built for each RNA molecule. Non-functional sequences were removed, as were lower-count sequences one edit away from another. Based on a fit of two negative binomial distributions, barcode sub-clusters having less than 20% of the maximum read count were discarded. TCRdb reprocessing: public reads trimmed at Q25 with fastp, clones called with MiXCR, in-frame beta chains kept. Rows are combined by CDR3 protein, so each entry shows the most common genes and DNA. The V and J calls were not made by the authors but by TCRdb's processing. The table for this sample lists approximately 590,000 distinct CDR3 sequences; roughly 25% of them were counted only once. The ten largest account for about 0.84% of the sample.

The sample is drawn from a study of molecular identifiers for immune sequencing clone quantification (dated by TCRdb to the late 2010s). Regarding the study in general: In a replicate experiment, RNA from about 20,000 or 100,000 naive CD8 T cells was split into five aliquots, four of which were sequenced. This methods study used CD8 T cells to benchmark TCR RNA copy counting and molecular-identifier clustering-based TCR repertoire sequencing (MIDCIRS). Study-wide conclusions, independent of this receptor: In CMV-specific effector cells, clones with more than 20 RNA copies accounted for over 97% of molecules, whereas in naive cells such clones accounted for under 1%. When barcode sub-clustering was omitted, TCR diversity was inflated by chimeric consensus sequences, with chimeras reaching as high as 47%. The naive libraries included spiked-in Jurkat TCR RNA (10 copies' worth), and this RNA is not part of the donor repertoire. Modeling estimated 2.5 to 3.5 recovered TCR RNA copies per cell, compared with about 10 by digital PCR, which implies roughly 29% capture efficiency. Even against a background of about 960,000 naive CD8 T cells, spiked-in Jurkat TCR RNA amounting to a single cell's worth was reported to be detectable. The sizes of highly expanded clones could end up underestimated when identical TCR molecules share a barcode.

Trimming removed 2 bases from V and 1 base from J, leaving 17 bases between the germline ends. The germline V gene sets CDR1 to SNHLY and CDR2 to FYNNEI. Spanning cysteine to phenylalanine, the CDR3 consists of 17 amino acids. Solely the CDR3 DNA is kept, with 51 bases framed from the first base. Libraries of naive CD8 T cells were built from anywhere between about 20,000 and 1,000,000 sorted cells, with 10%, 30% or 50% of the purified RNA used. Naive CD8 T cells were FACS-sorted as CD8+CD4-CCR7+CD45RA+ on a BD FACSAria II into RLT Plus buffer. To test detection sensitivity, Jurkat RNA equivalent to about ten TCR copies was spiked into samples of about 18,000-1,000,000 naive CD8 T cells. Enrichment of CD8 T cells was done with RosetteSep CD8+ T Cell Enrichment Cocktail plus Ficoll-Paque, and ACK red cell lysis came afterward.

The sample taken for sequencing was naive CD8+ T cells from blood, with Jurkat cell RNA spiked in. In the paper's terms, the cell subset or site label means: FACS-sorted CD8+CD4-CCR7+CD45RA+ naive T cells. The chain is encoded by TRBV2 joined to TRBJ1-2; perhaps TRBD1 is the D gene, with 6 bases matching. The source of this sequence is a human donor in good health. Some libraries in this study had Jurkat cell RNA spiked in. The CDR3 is CASSESTTGRLNYGYTF. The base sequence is TGTGCCAGCAGTGAATCGACGACAGGCCGTCTTAACTATGGCTACACCTTC.